The rows below give T cell receptor beta chains drawn from one sample of a study of shared clonotypes between healthy human individuals. Profiling relied on immunoSEQ multiplex PCR, and the TCRdb table lists in-frame clones only, not all of them. The sample contains about 1,500,000 clones, roughly 97% of which appear only once. Source material: naive CD4+ T cells sorted from blood. The receptors were gathered from a man younger than 40 in good health. Both conserved end residues are part of each CDR3. A D gene is named only where the DNA matches it firmly. Clone sizes are given selectively: once, few, many, or a class where the clone is expanded.

J gene: TRBJ2-1; clone size: NA; V gene: TRBV28; D gene: NA; CDR3 DNA: TGTGCCAGCAGTTCCCAATGGGCGAACTACAATGAGCAGTTCTTC; CDR3 protein: CASSSQWANYNEQFF
J gene: TRBJ2-5; clone size: NA; V gene: TRBV10-3; D gene: TRBD2; CDR3 DNA: TGTGCCATCAGTGAGCCGAGAGCGGGGCACTCAGAAGAGACCCAGTACTTC; CDR3 protein: CAISEPRAGHSEETQYF
J gene: TRBJ2-2; clone size: once; V gene: TRBV6-5; D gene: NA; CDR3 DNA: TGTGCCAGCAGTTACTCGGTAGGATACACCGGGGAGCTGTTTTTT; CDR3 protein: CASSYSVGYTGELFF
J gene: TRBJ2-4; clone size: NA; V gene: TRBV7-8; D gene: TRBD1; CDR3 DNA: TGTGCCAGCAGCTCACGGACAGGGAAAAACATTCAGTACTTC; CDR3 protein: CASSSRTGKNIQYF
J gene: TRBJ1-2; clone size: NA; V gene: TRBV4-1; D gene: NA; CDR3 DNA: TGCGCCAGCAGCCAAGATGGGCGCAGGGTCAATGGCTACACCTTC; CDR3 protein: CASSQDGRRVNGYTF
J gene: TRBJ2-2; clone size: NA; V gene: TRBV2; D gene: TRBD1; CDR3 DNA: TGTGCCAGCAAAGACAGGGGTGACACCGGGGAGCTGTTTTTT; CDR3 protein: CASKDRGDTGELFF
J gene: TRBJ2-3; clone size: NA; V gene: TRBV18; D gene: NA; CDR3 DNA: TGTGCCAGCTCATGGGAGGCCGCTAGCACAGATACGCAGTATTTT; CDR3 protein: CASSWEAASTDTQYF
J gene: TRBJ2-2; clone size: NA; V gene: TRBV28; D gene: NA; CDR3 DNA: TGTGCCAGCGGAGGGAAAGGACAGCCGGCCGGGGAGCTGTTTTTT; CDR3 protein: CASGGKGQPAGELFF
J gene: TRBJ2-3; clone size: NA; V gene: TRBV7-3; D gene: TRBD2; CDR3 DNA: TGTGCCAGCAGCCCGGGACTAGAGACAGATACGCAGTATTTT; CDR3 protein: CASSPGLETDTQYF
J gene: TRBJ2-1; clone size: NA; V gene: TRBV18; D gene: NA; CDR3 DNA: TGTGCCAGCTCACCAAAGACGACGGCGCTCGGGAGTAATGAGCAGTTCTTC; CDR3 protein: CASSPKTTALGSNEQFF
J gene: TRBJ1-1; clone size: NA; V gene: TRBV5-1; D gene: NA; CDR3 DNA: TGCGCCAGCAGCTTGTTCTCCAGTGGTAAAGCTGAAGCTTTCTTT; CDR3 protein: CASSLFSSGKAEAFF
J gene: TRBJ2-7; clone size: NA; V gene: TRBV10-3; D gene: TRBD2; CDR3 DNA: TGTGCCTTGGGACTAGCGGGAGCGTCCGAGCAGTACTTC; CDR3 protein: CALGLAGASEQYF
J gene: TRBJ1-2; clone size: NA; V gene: TRBV5-1; D gene: TRBD1; CDR3 DNA: TGCGCCAGCAGCTTATCCGGGACAGGCCTTGGGATAGGGGGAGGCTACACCTTC; CDR3 protein: CASSLSGTGLGIGGGYTF
J gene: TRBJ1-1; clone size: once; V gene: TRBV15; D gene: NA; CDR3 DNA: TGTGCCACTAATCGTGTCAGAGACACTGAAGCTTTCTTT; CDR3 protein: CATNRVRDTEAFF
J gene: TRBJ1-1; clone size: NA; V gene: TRBV25-1; D gene: NA; CDR3 DNA: TGTGCCAGCAGTGTAAAGTTAAACACTGAAGCTTTCTTT; CDR3 protein: CASSVKLNTEAFF
J gene: TRBJ2-3; clone size: NA; V gene: TRBV18; D gene: TRBD1; CDR3 DNA: TGTGCCAGCTCACCCCTGGGACAGACAGATACGCAGTATTTT; CDR3 protein: CASSPLGQTDTQYF
J gene: TRBJ1-1; clone size: NA; V gene: TRBV19; D gene: NA; CDR3 DNA: TGTGCCAGTAGTAGCCAGGGTATCTCGACTGAAGCTTTCTTT; CDR3 protein: CASSSQGISTEAFF
J gene: TRBJ2-7; clone size: NA; V gene: TRBV5-1; D gene: TRBD2; CDR3 DNA: TGCGCCAGCAGCTCCCTTACTAGCGGGAGTAACTACGAGCAGTACTTC; CDR3 protein: CASSSLTSGSNYEQYF
J gene: TRBJ2-3; clone size: NA; V gene: TRBV29-1; D gene: TRBD1; CDR3 DNA: TGCAGCGTTGTACCGGGACAGGGCCCCACAGATACGCAGTATTTT; CDR3 protein: CSVVPGQGPTDTQYF
J gene: TRBJ1-3; clone size: NA; V gene: TRBV7-9; D gene: NA; CDR3 DNA: TGTGCCAGCCCCGGGCCGGGGGCGCGAGGAAACACCATATATTTT; CDR3 protein: CASPGPGARGNTIYF
J gene: TRBJ1-1; clone size: NA; V gene: TRBV11-2; D gene: NA; CDR3 DNA: TGTGCCAGCAGCTTAGACGTAAGGGTGGGTCAGAACACTGAAGCTTTCTTT; CDR3 protein: CASSLDVRVGQNTEAFF
J gene: TRBJ2-2; clone size: NA; V gene: TRBV5-3; D gene: NA; CDR3 DNA: TGTGCCAGAACGCCCCTAATAACAGGGAGGGCCACCGGGGAGCTGTTTTTT; CDR3 protein: CARTPLITGRATGELFF
J gene: TRBJ2-2; clone size: NA; V gene: TRBV30; D gene: NA; CDR3 DNA: TGTGCCTGGAGTTACGGGAGCTCCGGGGAGCTGTTTTTT; CDR3 protein: CAWSYGSSGELFF
J gene: TRBJ1-1; clone size: NA; V gene: TRBV7-9; D gene: NA; CDR3 DNA: TGTGCCAGCAGCTTTAGGGGCGGGAACACTGAAGCTTTCTTT; CDR3 protein: CASSFRGGNTEAFF